The next 3 T cell receptor beta chains were all read from a single sample in a study of cytomegalovirus exposure and HLA in healthy donors (dated by TCRdb to 2015 to 2018). Receptor libraries were prepared by the immunoSEQ multiplex PCR assay. For the multiplex PCR, a mixture combining 60 forward primers for TCR Vbeta segments and 13 reverse primers for TCR Jbeta segments was used. TCRdb took over this immuneACCESS table, retaining in-frame rearrangements with V and J assigned. Such tables are incomplete; in checked studies, under half of the missing clones stem from an unresolved V gene, and the remainder is unexplained. The sample table shows about 200,000 clones, and over 75% are seen once. Jointly, the top ten make up more than 1.5% of the sample. Sequenced input: PBMCs. These receptors were collected from a man in his late teens or twenties in good health and CMV-seronegative.

This clone occurred once. This chain uses TRBV9 with TRBJ2-3, with 7 bases lining up with TRBD2. In germline, CDR1 is SGDLS, CDR2 YYNGEE. With V trimmed by 3 bases and J by 2 bases, 6 bases remained unmatched. The CDR3 contains 15 residues. CDR3 in DNA: TGTGCCAGCAGCGAATGGCGGGACTACACAGATACGCAGTATTTT. Translating it yields CASSEWRDYTDTQYF.

The chain uses TRBV19 and TRBJ1-1; possible D gene TRBD1, 6 bases. The CDR3 contains 13 residues. Trimming left V 4 bases short and J 7 bases short, with 13 bases between. Germline V CDR1 and CDR2: LNHDA, SQIVND (reference sequence). The CDR3, as DNA: TGTGCCAGTAGTACAATTTCGGACAGTGAAGCTTTCTTT. Amino acids: CASSTISDSEAFF.

The rearrangement joins TRBV6-6 to TRBJ2-7; TRBD1 agrees at 11 bases. Per germline, CDR1 MNHNY and CDR2 SVGAGI (reference sequence). V lost 4 bases and J lost 5; bases outside the gene matches: 10. There are 16 residues in the CDR3. CDR3 nucleotides: TGTGCCAGCAGTTTCCTCGGACAGGGGGCTTTGGACGAGCAGTACTTC. This translates into CASSFLGQGALDEQYF.